Listed below are T cell receptor beta chains from one sample, sequenced in a study of regulatory T cells in long-lasting Graves disease. Each CDR3 protein is one row after TCRdb ran MiXCR on the multiplex PCR reads. The sample has hundreds of thousands of distinct CDR3 sequences; about 16% are singletons. These same data were also listed under a study on T cells in Graves' hyperthyroidism and ophthalmopathy.

The sequenced sample was peripheral blood mononuclear cells (PBMCs), obtained at new diagnosis, from a patient treated with antithyroid drugs. All receptors come from a man aged 18 to 30 with Graves disease. Both conserved end residues are part of each CDR3. The D gene is left open where the match is weak. The listing skips clone size in some rows; elsewhere it reads once, few, many or a size class.

v_call	clone_size	d_call	j_call	cdr3_nt	cdr3_aa
TRBV2	many	TRBD1	TRBJ1-5	TGTGCCAGCAGCCGGACAGGGAGTGGGCCCCAGCATTTT	CASSRTGSGPQHF
TRBV10-3	many	TRBD1	TRBJ2-5	TGTGCCATCAGGGGGACAGGAGCCCAAGAGACCCAGTACTTC	CAIRGTGAQETQYF
TRBV5-5	once	TRBD1	TRBJ1-4	TGTGCCAGCAGCTCAGCACAGGGGGCGACGGGAAAACTGTTTTTT	CASSSAQGATGKLFF
TRBV7-8	many	TRBD1	TRBJ2-7	TGTGCCAGCAGCTTCGGTCAGGGGGCGGGGGAGCAGTACTTC	CASSFGQGAGEQYF
TRBV19	few	TRBD2	TRBJ2-7	TGTGCCAGTAGTATAGGGCTAGCGGGACCGCGGTACGAGCAGTACTTC	CASSIGLAGPRYEQYF
TRBV27	many	TRBD2	TRBJ2-3	TGTGCCAGCAGTTACCCTAGCGGGGGATACACAGATACGCAGTATTTT	CASSYPSGGYTDTQYF
TRBV15	NA	TRBD1	TRBJ1-3	TGTGCCACCAGCAGAAGGGACAGGCTTTCTGGAAACACCATATATTTT	CATSRRDRLSGNTIYF
TRBV11-3	NA	NA	TRBJ2-5	TGTGCCAGCAGCTTAGGAGCGGGCCGAGAGACCCAGTACTTC	CASSLGAGRETQYF
TRBV30	NA	NA	TRBJ2-7	TGTGCCTGGAGTTTCTACAATGAGCAGTACTTC	CAWSFYNEQYF
TRBV6-2/TRBV6-3	many	TRBD1	TRBJ1-1	TGTGCCAGCAGTTACTCGGGACAGGACACTGAAGCTTTCTTT	CASSYSGQDTEAFF
TRBV4-1	NA	NA	TRBJ2-1	TGCGCCAGCAGCCGAATTGGAGGAGAGAGTGAGCAGTTCTTC	CASSRIGGESEQFF
TRBV24-1	many	NA	TRBJ1-5	TGTGCCGTTTTTGGCCGCTACTATAGCAATCAGCCCCAGCATTTT	CAVFGRYYSNQPQHF
TRBV18	NA	NA	TRBJ2-7	TGTGCCAGCTCACCACCGGCAGGGGAAGACAACGAGCAGTACTTC	CASSPPAGEDNEQYF
TRBV19	few	NA	TRBJ1-5	TGTGCCAGTAGTATAGGGTGGCTCAATCAGCCCCAGCATTTT	CASSIGWLNQPQHF
TRBV30	many	NA	TRBJ2-5	TGTGCCTGTGAATTGCCTAGCCAAACCCAGTACTTC	CACELPSQTQYF
TRBV10-3	few	TRBD2	TRBJ2-1	TGTGCCATCAGGACCGGGACTAGCGGTGCCTTCGATGAGCAGTTCTTC	CAIRTGTSGAFDEQFF
TRBV5-1	many	TRBD2	TRBJ2-7	TGCGCCAGCAGCCCCTTAGCGGGACCCGCCTACGAGCAGTACTTC	CASSPLAGPAYEQYF
TRBV7-9	NA	TRBD2	TRBJ2-1	TGTGCCAGCGGCAGACTAGCGGGAGAAAATGAGCAGTTCTTC	CASGRLAGENEQFF
TRBV18	many	NA	TRBJ1-1	TGTGCCAGCAGCCCCGGGCCCAACACTGAAGCTTTCTTT	CASSPGPNTEAFF
TRBV5-1	many	TRBD1	TRBJ2-1	TGCGCCAGTCGGGGCCAAACGGGACAGGGGCGAAATGAGCAGTTCTTC	CASRGQTGQGRNEQFF
TRBV18	many	NA	TRBJ2-2	TGTGCCAGCTCACCACGGCAGGGGAACACCGGGGAGCTGTTTTTT	CASSPRQGNTGELFF
TRBV28	many	NA	TRBJ1-2	TGTGCCAGCAGTTTCAGGGTGAACTATGGCTACACCTTC	CASSFRVNYGYTF
TRBV14	few	NA	TRBJ2-2	TGTGCCAGCAGCCAATTTCAGGGAGGGAACACCGGGGAGCTGTTTTTT	CASSQFQGGNTGELFF
TRBV28	many	NA	TRBJ1-5	TGTGCCAGCAGTTTCATAGGGGGGGATCAGCCCCAGCATTTT	CASSFIGGDQPQHF
TRBV3-1	few	TRBD1	TRBJ2-6	TGTGCCAGCAGCCGAGGGACAGCCCTCTCTGGGGCCAACGTCCTGACTTTC	CASSRGTALSGANVLTF
TRBV7-2	NA	TRBD2	TRBJ2-1	TGTGCCTGGAGTCGAACCGGACTAGCGAGTACGTTCTTC	CAWSRTGLASTFF
TRBV27	few	NA	TRBJ2-7	TGTGCCAGCAGGACCAGGAGCACCTACGAGCAGTACTTC	CASRTRSTYEQYF
TRBV6-1	many	TRBD2	TRBJ2-7	TGTGCCAGCATGGGAGGGAACGAGCAGTACTTC	CASMGGNEQYF
TRBV6-1	many	TRBD1	TRBJ1-1	TGTGCCTTCAAGACAGGGGCCAACACTGAAGCTTTCTTT	CAFKTGANTEAFF
TRBV6-1	NA	TRBD2	TRBJ2-5	TGTGCCAGCAGTGATGCGAGGGAGGGAGGAGAGACCCAGTACTTC	CASSDAREGGETQYF
TRBV20-1	NA	NA	TRBJ1-2	TGCAGTGCTAGAGGTGACAGACAACCTCACTATGGCTACACCTTC	CSARGDRQPHYGYTF
TRBV5-1	many	NA	TRBJ1-3	TGCGCCAGCAGCTCTGAATCTGGAAACACCATATATTTT	CASSSESGNTIYF
TRBV12-3/TRBV12-4	many	NA	TRBJ1-1	TGTGCCAGCAGTTATGAGGCGAACACTGAAGCTTTCTTT	CASSYEANTEAFF
TRBV5-1	many	NA	TRBJ2-1	TGCGCCAGCAGCTTGGTGGAGAATGAGCAGTTCTTC	CASSLVENEQFF
TRBV20-1	NA	TRBD1	TRBJ2-7	TGCAGTGCTCTCCCGGGACAGGGTCACACGATCTCCTACGAGCAGTACTTC	CSALPGQGHTISYEQYF
TRBV5-6	once	NA	TRBJ2-3	TGTGCCAGCAGCTTGGTTAGTACAGCGGAGCGATTCACAGATACGCAGTATTTT	CASSLVSTAERFTDTQYF
TRBV20-1	many	NA	TRBJ1-5	TGCAGTGCTAGGAGGGGTCAGCCCCAGCATTTT	CSARRGQPQHF
TRBV27	many	NA	TRBJ1-5	TGTGCCAGCAGTCGGGCAGGCAGCAATCAGCCCCAGCATTTT	CASSRAGSNQPQHF
TRBV6-5	few	NA	TRBJ1-1	TGTGCCAGCAGTTACTGGGTTGAAGCTTTCTTT	CASSYWVEAFF